The T cell receptor beta chain under discussion was sequenced for a study of cytomegalovirus exposure and HLA in healthy donors. The donors were part of the validation cohort of 95 to 150 subjects. That cohort was separate from the first cohort, which comprised 666 subjects. A note on this clone: Its antigen remains unknown.

The repertoire was sequenced with immunoSEQ multiplex PCR; TCRdb's copy has only in-frame clones and lacks some. The repertoire holds 150,000 to 200,000 clones, with 75% to 90% as singletons. Whole-study findings and limits: With high specificity and sensitivity, the classifier reportedly diagnosed cytomegalovirus status. The tendency of first-cohort TCR clusters to co-occur in the approximately 110 validation repertoires was the finding of a later analysis. CMV antigen specificity of a few CMV-associated chains was confirmed in vitro.

What was sequenced was PBMCs. The sequence was collected from a man aged 18 to 29 in good health and CMV-seropositive.

The CDR3 reads CASSPGGSRAGGYTF. For the CDR3, the DNA is TGTGCCAGCAGTCCCGGTGGCAGCCGGGCGGGTGGCTACACCTTC. The chain has TRBV28 and TRBJ1-2; no firm D call. This CDR3 has 15 amino acids. V was cut by 5 bases and J by 7 bases, with 20 bases left in between. The V gene's germline CDR1 is MDHEN and CDR2 SYDVKM.